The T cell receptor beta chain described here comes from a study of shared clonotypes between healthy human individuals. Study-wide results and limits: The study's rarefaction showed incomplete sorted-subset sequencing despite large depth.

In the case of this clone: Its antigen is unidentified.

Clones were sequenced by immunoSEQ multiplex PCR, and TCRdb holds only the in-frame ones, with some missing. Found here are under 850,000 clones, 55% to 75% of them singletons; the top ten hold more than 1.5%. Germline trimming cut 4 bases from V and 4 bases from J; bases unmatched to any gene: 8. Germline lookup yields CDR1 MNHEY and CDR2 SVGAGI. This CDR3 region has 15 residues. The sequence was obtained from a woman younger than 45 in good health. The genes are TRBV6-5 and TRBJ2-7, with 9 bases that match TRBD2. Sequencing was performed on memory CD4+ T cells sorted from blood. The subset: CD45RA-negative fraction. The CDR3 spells CASSSPSGIRYEQYF. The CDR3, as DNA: TGTGCCAGCAGTTCTCCTAGCGGGATTCGGTACGAGCAGTACTTC.